Presented here are 17 T cell receptor beta chains from one specimen sequenced in a study of cytomegalovirus exposure and HLA in healthy donors. Amplification used 60 Vbeta primers and 13 Jbeta primers. Sequenced by immunoSEQ multiplex PCR; TCRdb stores in-frame clones only, minus some. The repertoire consists of approximately 140,000 clones, with roughly 77% occurring once and the leading ten covering almost 6%. The sample was PBMCs. Source of these receptors: a woman in her 40s in good health and CMV-seropositive.

The V call is TRBV11-2, the J call TRBJ1-4; no firm D call. This CDR3 has 14 residues. Between the trimmed V and J ends, which lost 5 bases and 3 bases, there was a span of 10 bases. Germline V gene data show CDR1 as SGHAT and CDR2 as FQNNGV. This CDR3 reads CASSIGSANEKLFF. The DNA for the CDR3 is TGTGCCAGCAGCATTGGTTCGGCTAATGAAAAACTGTTTTTT.

This rearrangement joins TRBV4-3 to TRBJ2-5; 15 positions match TRBD2. The trim removed 0 bases at V and 5 bases at J, leaving 10 bases unmatched. Looked up from germline, CDR1 is LGHNA and CDR2 is YSLEER. This CDR3 contains 19 residues. The CDR3: CASSQDAVRTSGRAETQYF. CDR3 DNA: TGCGCCAGCAGCCAAGATGCTGTACGGACTAGCGGGAGGGCGGAGACCCAGTACTTC.

V usage is TRBV15 and J usage is TRBJ2-5, with 8 bases fitting TRBD1. The CDR3 contains 13 residues. The V segment lost 7 bases and the J segment 5 bases; nucleotides outside the gene matches: 6. From germline, CDR1 is LNHNV and CDR2 YYDKDF (reference sequence). CDR3 sequence: CATKTGGGETQYF. As DNA, the CDR3 is TGTGCCACCAAAACAGGGGGTGGGGAGACCCAGTACTTC.

This clone showed up just once. This rearrangement joins TRBV9 to TRBJ2-2; TRBD1 aligns across 8 bases. The CDR3 covers 16 residues. The germline V gene encodes CDR1 SGDLS and CDR2 YYNGEE. J lost 6 bases, V lost 0 bases, and 7 bases had no gene match. CDR3 DNA: TGTGCCAGCAGCGTAGCCAGGGGGCTAACTGCCGGGGAGCTGTTTTTT. Its translation is CASSVARGLTAGELFF. The entire variable domain, with the rest obtained from reference TRBV9 and TRBJ2-2, is as follows: DSGVTQTPKHLITATGQRVTLRCSPRSGDLSVYWYQQSLDQGLQFLIQYYNGEERAKGNILERFSAQQFPDLHSELNLSSLELGDSALYFCASSVARGLTAGELFFGEGSRLTVL.

The chain combines TRBV5-4 with TRBJ2-1; 7 bases are shared with TRBD1. CDR1 and CDR2 from the germline V gene are SGHNT and YYREEE (reference sequence). The CDR3 is made up of 15 amino acids. Trimming cost V 4 bases and J 4 bases; bases outside gene matches: 8. The CDR3 region has the DNA TGTGCCAGCAGCATGACCTACAGGGGATACAATGAGCAGTTCTTC. This sequence encodes CASSMTYRGYNEQFF. Looking up the rest from reference TRBV5-4 and TRBJ2-1 gives the full variable domain: ETGVTQSPTHLIKTRGQQVTLRCSSQSGHNTVSWYQQALGQGPQFIFQYYREEENGRGNFPPRFSGLQFPNYSSELNVNALELDDSALYLCASSMTYRGYNEQFFGPGTRLTVL.

This clone came up once. The rearrangement uses TRBV9 and TRBJ1-3; a weak D match, TRBD1 (6 bases). The CDR3 sequence is 15 residues long. CDR1 is SGDLS and CDR2 is YYNGEE in the germline V gene. V was shortened by 0 bases and J by 4 bases, with 11 bases between the two germline ends. CDR3 residues: CASSVGVGGGNTIYF. The CDR3, as DNA: TGTGCCAGCAGCGTAGGTGTAGGGGGAGGAAACACCATATATTTT.

As to this clone: At the DNA level, this CDR3 is encoded by other sequences in the same sample as well. CDR3 nucleotides: TGTGCCAGCAGTTACGGAGCAAACACTGAAGCTTTCTTT. Amino acid sequence: CASSYGANTEAFF. The J gene is TRBJ1-1, the V gene TRBV27; D remains ambiguous. This CDR3 is 13 amino acids long. CDR1 is MNHEY, CDR2 SMNVEV, per germline (reference sequence). With 4 bases removed from V and 2 bases from J, the gap between germline ends came to 8 bases.

The rearrangement links TRBV29-1 to TRBJ2-4; TRBD1 aligns across 8 bases. J lost 9 bases, V lost 5 bases, and 6 bases had no gene match. This CDR3 has 12 residues. CDR1 and CDR2 (germline): SQVTM, ANQGSEA. The CDR3, as DNA: TGCAGCGTTTCTCAGGGGGCAACCATTCAGTACTTC. Amino acid sequence: CSVSQGATIQYF.

This clone was detected once. The chain couples TRBV5-1 to TRBJ1-1; no definite D call. Germline lookup yields CDR1 SGHRS and CDR2 YFSETQ. The V end lost 0 bases, the J end lost 2 bases, and 14 bases lay between the germline ends. The CDR3 runs 16 residues. CDR3 nucleotides: TGCGCCAGCAGCTTGGGCATCAGGCCTCGCAACACTGAAGCTTTCTTT. Protein sequence: CASSLGIRPRNTEAFF.

This clone occurred once. The chain uses TRBV27 and TRBJ1-5; 11 nucleotides align to TRBD1. The V gene's germline CDR1 is MNHEY and CDR2 SMNVEV (reference sequence). With V trimmed by 5 bases and J by 9 bases, 9 bases remained unmatched. The CDR3 sequence is 15 residues long. The CDR3 reads CASSAGQGVGRPQHF. The CDR3 DNA follows: TGTGCCAGCAGTGCGGGACAGGGGGTAGGAAGGCCCCAGCATTTT.

V is TRBV2 and J is TRBJ1-3; maybe TRBD1 (6 bases). V was cut by 6 bases and J by 0 bases, with 9 bases left in between. The germline V gene encodes CDR1 SNHLY and CDR2 FYNNEI. The CDR3 is made up of 14 amino acids. The CDR3 DNA reads as TGTGCCAGCAGAACAGGGCACTCTGGAAACACCATATATTTT. This gives the protein CASRTGHSGNTIYF.

This chain links TRBV27 with TRBJ1-6; 7 positions agree with TRBD1. Germline CDR1 is MNHEY and CDR2 is SMNVEV (reference sequence). The CDR3 runs to 13 residues. The V and J ends lost 6 bases and 7 bases, in that order; junction bases with no gene match: 3. The CDR3 DNA sequence: TGTGCCAGCAGACAGGGGAACAATTCACCCCTCCACTTT. Protein: CASRQGNNSPLHF.

This clone was found once. The CDR3 DNA reads TGTGCCAGCAGGTCCCCGGGACACTATAATCAGCCCCAGCATTTT. It specifies CASRSPGHYNQPQHF. The chain is built from TRBV6-1 and TRBJ1-5, with D possibly matching TRBD1 (6 bases). CDR1 is MNHNS, CDR2 SASEGT, per germline. The CDR3 is made up of 15 amino acids. V was clipped by 6 bases and J by 4 bases, with 16 bases between them.

V and J are TRBV5-1 and TRBJ2-7; 7 bases map to TRBD2. Germline V gives CDR1 SGHRS, CDR2 YFSETQ. J was trimmed by 3 bases and V by 3 bases; bases with no gene match: 6. The CDR3 runs to 14 residues. The CDR3 DNA sequence: TGCGCCAGCAGCTCCGCGGGGGACTACTACGAGCAGTACTTC. Its protein is CASSSAGDYYEQYF.

This sequence joins TRBV10-3 and TRBJ2-1; the match to TRBD2 covers 12 bases. The germline CDR1 and CDR2 sequences are ENHRY and SYGVKD. The CDR3 loop spans 17 amino acids. V lost 5 bases, J lost 6 bases, and 11 bases stayed unmatched. CDR3 sequence reads: CAISLEPSSGGGNEQFF. CDR3 coding DNA: TGTGCCATCAGTCTGGAGCCGTCTAGCGGGGGGGGCAATGAGCAGTTCTTC.

This clone was detected once. This chain connects TRBV7-3 to TRBJ2-3, with TRBD2 identical over 7 bases. The CDR3 contains 18 residues. Unmatched junction bases numbered 15, after V lost 3 bases and J lost 3 bases. CDR1 is SGHTA and CDR2 is FQGTGA in the germline V gene. The CDR3 here is CASSLWGSSGPRTDTQYF. The CDR3 DNA reads as TGTGCCAGCAGCTTGTGGGGATCTAGCGGACCTAGGACAGATACGCAGTATTTT.

This clone was found once. This chain joins TRBV7-2 and TRBJ2-3, with a weak D call TRBD2 (5 bases). The V gene lost 0 bases and the J gene lost 1 base, with 5 bases spanning the gap. The CDR3 length is 14 residues. Germline CDR1 SGHTA, CDR2 FQGNSA. The CDR3 region is CASSLAGGTDTQYF. The DNA of the CDR3 is TGTGCCAGCAGCTTAGCCGGGGGCACAGATACGCAGTATTTT.